The 2 T cell receptor beta chains below all came from one sample that was sequenced in a study of T cell repertoires in cytomegalovirus infection. TCRdb reprocessed the reads via MiXCR and lists one record per CDR3 protein. The profile covers some 920,000 distinct CDR3 sequences, with about a third appearing a single time and 13% taken by the ten largest. Their antigens are not known. Sequencing used cultured CD8+ T cells from PBMCs, obtained from culture after CMV antigen stimulation. The receptors shown here come from a human donor in good health (CMV status not recorded). Some clones in this sample may be carry-over from other donors' samples.

The table lists this clonotype with a few counts. CDR3 region: CASRRQGAVGDTEAFF. CDR3 DNA: TGTGCCAGCAGGCGACAGGGGGCGGTTGGGGACACTGAAGCTTTCTTT. The chain recombines TRBV5-4 with TRBJ1-1; 10 bases map to TRBD1. This CDR3 spans 16 amino acids. Germline V gene lookup returns CDR1 SGHNT and CDR2 YYREEE (reference sequence). With V trimmed by 5 bases and J by 3 bases, 10 bases remained unmatched.

This clonotype appeared many times. The V call is TRBV7-9, the J call TRBJ2-3; the match to TRBD1 covers 9 bases. CDR1 is SEHNR and CDR2 is FQNEAQ in the germline V gene (reference sequence). The CDR3 has 15 residues. The V and J ends lost 5 bases and 1 base, in that order; junction bases with no gene match: 4. The CDR3 here is CASSPTGGGTDTQYF. Written as DNA, the CDR3 is TGTGCCAGCAGCCCAACAGGGGGCGGCACAGATACGCAGTATTTT.